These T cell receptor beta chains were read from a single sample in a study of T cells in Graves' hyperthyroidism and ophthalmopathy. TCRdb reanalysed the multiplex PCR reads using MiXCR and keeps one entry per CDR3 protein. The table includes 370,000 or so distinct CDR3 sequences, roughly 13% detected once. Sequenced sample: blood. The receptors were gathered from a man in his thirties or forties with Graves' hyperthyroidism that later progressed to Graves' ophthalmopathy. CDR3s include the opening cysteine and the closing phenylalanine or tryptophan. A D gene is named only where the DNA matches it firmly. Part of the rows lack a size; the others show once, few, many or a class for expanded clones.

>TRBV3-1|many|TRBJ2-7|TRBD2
TGTGCCAGCAGCCAAGGTATTGGACTAGCGGGTAACGCCTACGAGCAGTACTTC
CASSQGIGLAGNAYEQYF
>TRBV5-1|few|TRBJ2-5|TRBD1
TGCGCCAGCAGTTGGGGACAGAACCAAGAGACCCAGTACTTC
CASSWGQNQETQYF
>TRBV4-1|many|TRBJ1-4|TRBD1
TGCGCCAGCAGCCAACCCGGGACAGGGGGAGAAAAACTGTTTTTT
CASSQPGTGGEKLFF
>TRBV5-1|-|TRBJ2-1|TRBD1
TGCGCCAGCAGCGAACGGACAGGGGGTTACAATGAGCAGTTCTTC
CASSERTGGYNEQFF
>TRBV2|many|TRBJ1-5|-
TGTGCCAGCAGCGGGGCTCAGCCCCAGCATTTT
CASSGAQPQHF
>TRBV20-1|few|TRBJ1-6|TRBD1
TGCAGTGCTAGAGCATCGAACAGGGGAAACGTTAATTCACCCCTCCACTTT
CSARASNRGNVNSPLHF
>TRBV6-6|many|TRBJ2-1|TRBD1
TGTGCCAGCAGTTACTTCGGGACAGGGGCTCTCAATGAGCAGTTCTTC
CASSYFGTGALNEQFF
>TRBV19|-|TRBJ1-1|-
TGTGCCAGTAGTTCACTGACAGGTTTGAACACTGAAGCTTTCTTT
CASSSLTGLNTEAFF
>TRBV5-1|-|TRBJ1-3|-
TGCGCCAGCAGCTTGGTACGCCAGGGCGCTGTGGGAAACACCATATATTTT
CASSLVRQGAVGNTIYF
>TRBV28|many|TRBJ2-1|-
TGTGCCAGCACTCTCCGGGGGCCCTGGAATGAGCAGTTCTTC
CASTLRGPWNEQFF
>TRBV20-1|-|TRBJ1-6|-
TGCAGTGCTGAGGGGACCAGGTATAATTCACCCCTCCACTTT
CSAEGTRYNSPLHF
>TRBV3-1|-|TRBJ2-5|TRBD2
TGTGCCAGCAGCCAAGAGCAGACTAGCGGGGGTTTGGAGACCCAGTACTTC
CASSQEQTSGGLETQYF
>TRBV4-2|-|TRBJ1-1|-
TGTGCCAGCAGCCCCTTCAGCGCACAGATGGGAACTGAAGCTTTCTTT
CASSPFSAQMGTEAFF
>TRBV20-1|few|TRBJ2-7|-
TGCAGTGCTATGGGGGGGGCCGTGAGGGAGCAGTACTTC
CSAMGGAVREQYF
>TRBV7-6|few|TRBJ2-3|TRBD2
TGTGCCAGCAGCACAGCCCTGAACCGGGACTACACAGATACGCAGTATTTT
CASSTALNRDYTDTQYF
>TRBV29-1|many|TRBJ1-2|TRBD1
TGCAGCGTTGAAAGAGACAGGGGAGCAGGGGGCTACACCTTC
CSVERDRGAGGYTF
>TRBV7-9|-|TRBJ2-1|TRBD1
TGTGCCAGCAGCAGAAGACAGGGGACTTACAATGAGCAGTTCTTC
CASSRRQGTYNEQFF
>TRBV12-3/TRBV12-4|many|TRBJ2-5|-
TGTGCCAGCAGTTTTCCCTACGCCTTCCAAGAGACCCAGTACTTC
CASSFPYAFQETQYF
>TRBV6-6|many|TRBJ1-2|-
TGTGCCAGCAGTTACTCGAAGGACAGCTTCTATGGCTACACCTTC
CASSYSKDSFYGYTF
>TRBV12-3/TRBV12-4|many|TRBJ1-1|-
TGTGCCAGCAGGGGCCCGAGGGGGGGAGCTTTCTTT
CASRGPRGGAFF
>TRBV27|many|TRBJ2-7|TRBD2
TGTGCCAGCAGTTTAGGACTAGACTCCTACGAGCAGTACTTC
CASSLGLDSYEQYF
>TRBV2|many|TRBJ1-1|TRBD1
TGTGCCAGCAGTGAAGCGGACAGGGCAGCTTTCTTT
CASSEADRAAFF
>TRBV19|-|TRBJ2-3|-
TGTGCCAGTCCCCCCCGCGAGGGGCCGGCTAGCACAGATACGCAGTATTTT
CASPPREGPASTDTQYF
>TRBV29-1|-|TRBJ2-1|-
TGCAGCGACCTCACACAGGGAACCGAGCAGTTCTTC
CSDLTQGTEQFF
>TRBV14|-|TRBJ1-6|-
TGTGCCAGCAGCTCTAGGGAGGGGTCACCCCTCCACTTT
CASSSREGSPLHF
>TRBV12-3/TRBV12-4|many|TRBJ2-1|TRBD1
TGTGCCAGCGCCTCGCGAGGGGGCGATGAGCAGTTCTTC
CASASRGGDEQFF
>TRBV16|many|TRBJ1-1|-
TGTGCCAGCAGCCAATCCCGAGCAGAAAGCACTGAAGCTTTCTTT
CASSQSRAESTEAFF
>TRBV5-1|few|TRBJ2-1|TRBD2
TGCGCCAGCAGCCCGGGGACTAGCGTTACTGAGCAGTTCTTC
CASSPGTSVTEQFF
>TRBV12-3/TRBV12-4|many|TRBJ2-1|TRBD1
TGTGCCAGCAGTTCGTCGACAGGGGCCAGCTCCTACAATGAGCAGTTCTTC
CASSSSTGASSYNEQFF
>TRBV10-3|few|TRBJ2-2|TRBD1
TGTGCCATCAGTGTCGTGGCCAGGGGGACCGGGGAGCTGTTTTTT
CAISVVARGTGELFF
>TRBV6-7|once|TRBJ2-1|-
TGTGCCAGCAGTTACATGTCGGGACTCGACAATGAGCAGTTCTTC
CASSYMSGLDNEQFF
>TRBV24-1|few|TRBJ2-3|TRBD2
TGTGCCACCAGCGCCCACCCCCTAGCGGGGGGGTTTTATACGCAGTATTTT
CATSAHPLAGGFYTQYF
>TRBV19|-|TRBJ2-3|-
TGTGCCAGTAGATCCTACAGGGATGATACGCAGTATTTT
CASRSYRDDTQYF
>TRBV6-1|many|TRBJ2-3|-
TGTGCCAGCAGCGCTCGAAGGGGGATAGCAGGAGATACGCAGTATTTT
CASSARRGIAGDTQYF
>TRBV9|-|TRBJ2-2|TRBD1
TGTGCCAGCAGCGTGGACAGGTTGAACACCGGGGAGCTGTTTTTT
CASSVDRLNTGELFF
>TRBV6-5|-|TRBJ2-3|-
TGTGCCAGCAGTTACTTTCCGTGGGATACGCAGTATTTT
CASSYFPWDTQYF
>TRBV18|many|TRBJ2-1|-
TGTGCCAGCTCACCATCCGTGTCTAGGAACTACAATGAGCAGTTCTTC
CASSPSVSRNYNEQFF
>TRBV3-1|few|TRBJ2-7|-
TGTGCCAGCAGCCAAGTGTATGACTACGAGCAGTACTTC
CASSQVYDYEQYF
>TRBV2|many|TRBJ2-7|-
TGTGCCAGCACCCCGGCGGCCTACGAGCAGTACTTC
CASTPAAYEQYF
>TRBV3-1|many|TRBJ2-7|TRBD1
TGTGCCAGCAGTCCTGGACAGGGGACCTACGAGCAGTACTTC
CASSPGQGTYEQYF
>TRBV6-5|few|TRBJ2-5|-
TGTGCCAGCAGTTACTCGAGGGGTTTTGGGGAGACCCAGTACTTC
CASSYSRGFGETQYF
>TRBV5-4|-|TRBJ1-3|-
TGTGCCAGCAGCCCAGGGATCAGCTCTGGAAACACCATATATTTT
CASSPGISSGNTIYF
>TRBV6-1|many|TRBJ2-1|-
TGTGCCAGCGGTGATGGGATTCGGAGGGATGAGCAGTTCTTC
CASGDGIRRDEQFF
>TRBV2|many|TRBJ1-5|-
TGTGCCAGCCGGGGAGGGCAACTCAATCAGCCCCAGCATTTT
CASRGGQLNQPQHF
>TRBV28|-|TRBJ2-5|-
TGTGCCAGCACCTCCGGGTTCTTGCAAGAGACCCAGTACTTC
CASTSGFLQETQYF
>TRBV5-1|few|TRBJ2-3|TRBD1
TGCGCCAGCAGGGGGACAGGGCAGATCACAGATACGCAGTATTTT
CASRGTGQITDTQYF
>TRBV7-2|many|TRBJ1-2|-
TGTGCCAGCAGCTTAGCGGAGAACTATGGCTACACCTTC
CASSLAENYGYTF
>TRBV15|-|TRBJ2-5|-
TGTGCCACCAGCACAACCGGGACGGACGTGGACTTC
CATSTTGTDVDF
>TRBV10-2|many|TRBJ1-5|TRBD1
TGCGCCAGCAAGTTAGGGACAGGGGGCGATCAGCCCCAGCATTTT
CASKLGTGGDQPQHF
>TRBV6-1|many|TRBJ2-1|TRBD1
TGTGCCAGCAAGGCCGGGACAGGGGCCTACAATGAGCAGTTCTTC
CASKAGTGAYNEQFF
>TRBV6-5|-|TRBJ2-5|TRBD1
TGTGCCAGCAGTTACCTTGACAGGGATGAGACCCAGTACTTC
CASSYLDRDETQYF
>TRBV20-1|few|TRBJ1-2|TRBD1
TGCAGTGCTACACCTGGGGCAGGGGGGTATGGCTACACCTTC
CSATPGAGGYGYTF
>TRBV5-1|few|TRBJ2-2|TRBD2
TGCGCCAGCAGACCGGGACTAGCGGGAAGTACCGGGGAGCTGTTTTTT
CASRPGLAGSTGELFF
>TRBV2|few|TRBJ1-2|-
TGTGCCAGCAGTGATGTCGGGTCCCCGGGAGGCTACACCTTC
CASSDVGSPGGYTF